These 5 T cell receptor beta chains share one sample of origin, sequenced in a study of T-cell memory formation after mild COVID-19. One entry per CDR3 protein, called by TCRdb with MiXCR from the 5' RACE reads. The sample contains tens of thousands of distinct CDR3 sequences, more than 10% of which appear only once. The specimen was PBMCs or a T cell subset sorted from them (not recorded which). The receptors were sampled from a man between 18 and 29 years old who had mild COVID-19 (a few samples of this study predate the infection). Cell type and time point are not known.

There are a few counts of this clonotype. This chain uses TRBV4-3 with TRBJ2-1; D unclear. This CDR3 is built from 15 residues. Trimming left V 0 bases short and J 2 bases short, with 8 bases between. Per the germline V gene, CDR1 is LGHNA and CDR2 is YSLEER. This CDR3 is CASSQERVTYNEQFF. The CDR3 DNA reads TGCGCCAGCAGCCAAGAGAGAGTTACCTACAATGAGCAGTTCTTC.

The chain uses TRBV3-1 and TRBJ2-7; D is uncertain. Germline V CDR1 and CDR2: LGHDT, YNNKEL (reference sequence). The CDR3 is made up of 14 amino acids. V gave up 0 bases and J gave up 0 bases, with 6 bases separating them. In nucleotides, the CDR3 is TGTGCCAGCAGCCAAGACCAGGCCTCCTACGAGCAGTACTTC. Its protein is CASSQDQASYEQYF.

The chain uses TRBV9 and TRBJ2-3; 11 bases align to TRBD2. V lost 4 bases and J lost 8; bases outside the gene matches: 9. CDR1 and CDR2 from the germline V gene are SGDLS and YYNGEE. This CDR3 spans 15 amino acids. The CDR3 sequence is CASSFSGGAGGTQYF. The DNA of the CDR3 is TGTGCCAGCAGCTTTAGCGGGGGGGCCGGGGGTACGCAGTATTTT. Using reference TRBV9 and TRBJ2-3 for the parts outside the CDR3, the full variable domain is DSGVTQTPKHLITATGQRVTLRCSPRSGDLSVYWYQQSLDQGLQFLIQYYNGEERAKGNILERFSAQQFPDLHSELNLSSLELGDSALYFCASSFSGGAGGTQYFGPGTRLTVL.

This clonotype was detected a few times. The rearrangement links TRBV6-2 or TRBV6-3 to TRBJ1-1; 10 positions agree with TRBD1. Unmatched junction bases numbered 7, after V lost 6 bases and J lost 0 bases. Germline CDR1 MNHEY, CDR2 SVGEGT. The CDR3 covers 16 residues. CDR3: CASSLDRGQVNTEAFF. CDR3 in DNA: TGTGCCAGCAGCCTTGACAGGGGGCAGGTGAACACTGAAGCTTTCTTT.

The chain couples TRBV6-5 to TRBJ2-2, with TRBD2 matching over 7 bases. The CDR3 has 18 residues. The junction had 8 bases not matched to a gene; V was cut back by 0 bases and J by 1 base. Per the germline V gene, CDR1 is MNHEY and CDR2 is SVGAGI. The CDR3 DNA reads TGTGCCAGCAGTTACTCGTACCGGGCGGGGGTGAACACCGGGGAGCTGTTTTTT. This encodes CASSYSYRAGVNTGELFF.